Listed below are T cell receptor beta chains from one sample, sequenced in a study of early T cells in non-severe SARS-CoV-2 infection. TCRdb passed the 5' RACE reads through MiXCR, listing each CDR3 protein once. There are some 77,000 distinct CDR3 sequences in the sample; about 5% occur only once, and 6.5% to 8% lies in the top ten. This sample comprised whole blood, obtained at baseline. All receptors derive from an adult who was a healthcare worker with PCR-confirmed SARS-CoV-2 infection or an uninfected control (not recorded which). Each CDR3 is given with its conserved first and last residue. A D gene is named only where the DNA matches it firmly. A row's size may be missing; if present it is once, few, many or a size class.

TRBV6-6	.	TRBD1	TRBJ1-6	CASSYSLAWRDRRNSPLHF	TGTGCCAGCAGTTACAGTTTAGCTTGGCGGGACAGGCGAAATTCACCCCTCCACTTT
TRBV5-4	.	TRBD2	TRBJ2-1	CASSWGTSGNNEQFF	TGTGCCAGCAGCTGGGGGACTAGCGGAAACAATGAGCAGTTCTTC
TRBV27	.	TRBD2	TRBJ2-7	CAAGSYEQYF	TGTGCAGCGGGGTCCTACGAGCAGTACTTC
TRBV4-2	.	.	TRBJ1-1	CASSQDLGRGMNTEAFF	TGTGCCAGCAGCCAAGATCTTGGTAGGGGCATGAACACTGAAGCTTTCTTT
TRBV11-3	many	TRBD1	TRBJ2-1	CASSLATGAGSNEQFF	TGTGCCAGCAGCTTAGCGACAGGGGCAGGGAGCAATGAGCAGTTCTTC
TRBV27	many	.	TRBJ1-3	CASIGRGIAGNTIYF	TGTGCCAGCATAGGTCGGGGTATCGCTGGAAACACCATATATTTT
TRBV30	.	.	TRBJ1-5	CAWSLTLSNQPQHF	TGTGCCTGGAGCCTAACCCTGAGCAATCAGCCCCAGCATTTT
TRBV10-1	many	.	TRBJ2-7	CASSRDIRQYF	TGCGCCAGCAGTCGGGACATACGGCAGTACTTC
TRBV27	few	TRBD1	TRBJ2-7	CASSPMPQDRAYEQYF	TGTGCCAGCAGTCCTATGCCCCAAGACAGGGCCTACGAGCAGTACTTC
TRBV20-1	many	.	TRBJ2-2	CSAPGGLSTGELFF	TGCAGTGCCCCTGGAGGCCTTAGCACCGGGGAGCTGTTTTTT
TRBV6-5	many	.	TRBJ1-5	CARCLGRDQPQHF	TGTGCCAGGTGTTTGGGGCGAGATCAGCCCCAGCATTTT